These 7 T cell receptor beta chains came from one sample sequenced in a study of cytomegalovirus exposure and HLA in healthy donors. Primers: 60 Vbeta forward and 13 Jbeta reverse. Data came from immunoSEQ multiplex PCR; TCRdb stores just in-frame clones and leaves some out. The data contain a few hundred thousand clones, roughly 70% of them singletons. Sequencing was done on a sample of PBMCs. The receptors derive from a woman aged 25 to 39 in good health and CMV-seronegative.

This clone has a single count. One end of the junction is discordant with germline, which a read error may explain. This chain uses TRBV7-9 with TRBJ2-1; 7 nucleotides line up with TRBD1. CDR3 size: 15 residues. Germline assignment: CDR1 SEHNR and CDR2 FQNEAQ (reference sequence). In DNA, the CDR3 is TGTTCCAGCAGCTCCCCCGACAGGGAAGGCGATGAGCAGTTCTTC. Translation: CSSSSPDREGDEQFF.

The CDR3 DNA sequence: TGTGCCAGCAGTGAAACAGTTCTTTTAGATGGCTACACCTTC. Its translation: CASSETVLLDGYTF. The J gene is TRBJ1-2, the V gene TRBV6-5; the D is unclear. CDR3 length: 14 amino acids. Trimming cost V 5 bases and J 6 bases, with 16 bases left between them. Per germline, CDR1 MNHEY and CDR2 SVGAGI.

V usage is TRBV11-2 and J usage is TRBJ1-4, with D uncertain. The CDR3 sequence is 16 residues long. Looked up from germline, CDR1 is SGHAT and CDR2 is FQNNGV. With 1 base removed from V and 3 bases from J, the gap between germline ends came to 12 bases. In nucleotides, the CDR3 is TGTGCCAGCAGCTTAGTAGCCGGGAGATCTAATGAAAAACTGTTTTTT. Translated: CASSLVAGRSNEKLFF.

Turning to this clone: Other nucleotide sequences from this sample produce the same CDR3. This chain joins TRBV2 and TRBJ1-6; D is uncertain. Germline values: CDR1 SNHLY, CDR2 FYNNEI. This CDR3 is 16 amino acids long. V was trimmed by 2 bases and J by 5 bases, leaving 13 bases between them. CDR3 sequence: CASSERAGRNNSPLHF. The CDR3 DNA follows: TGTGCCAGCAGTGAACGGGCGGGTCGGAATAATTCACCCCTCCACTTT.

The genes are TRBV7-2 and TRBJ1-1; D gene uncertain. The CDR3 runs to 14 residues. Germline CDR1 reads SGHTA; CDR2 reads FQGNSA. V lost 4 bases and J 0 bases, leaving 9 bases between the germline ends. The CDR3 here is CASSSDGVNTEAFF. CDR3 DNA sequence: TGTGCCAGCAGCTCAGACGGGGTGAACACTGAAGCTTTCTTT.

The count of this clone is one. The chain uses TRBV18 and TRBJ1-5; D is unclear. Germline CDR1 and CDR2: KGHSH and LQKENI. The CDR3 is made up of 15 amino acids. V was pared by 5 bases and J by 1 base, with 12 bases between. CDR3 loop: CASSMAAASNQPQHF. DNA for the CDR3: TGTGCCAGCTCAATGGCGGCAGCCAGCAATCAGCCCCAGCATTTT. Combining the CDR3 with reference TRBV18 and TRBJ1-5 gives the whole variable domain NAGVMQNPRHLVRRRGQEARLRCSPMKGHSHVYWYRQLPEEGLKFMVYLQKENIIDESGMPKERFSAEFPKEGPSILRIQQVVRGDSAAYFCASSMAAASNQPQHFGDGTRLSIL.

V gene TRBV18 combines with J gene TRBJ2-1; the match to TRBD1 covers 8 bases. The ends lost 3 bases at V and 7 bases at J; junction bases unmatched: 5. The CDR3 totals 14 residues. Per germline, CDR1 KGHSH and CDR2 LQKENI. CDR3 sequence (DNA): TGTGCCAGCTCACCCGGGACAGGTAGGAATGAGCAGTTCTTC. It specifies CASSPGTGRNEQFF.